The source of this TCR beta chain is a study of blood T cell repertoires in COVID-19. Across the study: Sites in the United States, Italy and Spain provided acute and convalescent COVID-19 samples. Sources were T cells, B-cell-depleted T cells, or PBMCs; the material itself was cDNA or gDNA.

Recovered status in Cohort 3 required two negative PCRs, clearance, or symptom resolution. Per the authors' pipeline: Nucleated cell counts were estimated from reference gene primer amplification. Sequencing used immunoSEQ multiplex PCR; TCRdb keeps in-frame clones, though not all of them. V, J and clone size were drawn from that table, and D and trimming were deduced from the DNA. Among a few hundred thousand clones listed, roughly nine tenths were seen once. Sequenced sample: PBMCs or T cells enriched from blood (not recorded which). This TCR was sampled from a woman in her fifties or sixties who had recovered from COVID-19.

Here the CDR3 reads CASSPIAYNEQFF. CDR3 sequence (DNA): TGTGCCAGCTCACCGATAGCCTACAATGAGCAGTTCTTC. The chain uses TRBV18 and TRBJ2-1, with no clear D. V lost 3 bases, J lost 2 bases, and 5 bases lay in between. The germline V gene encodes CDR1 KGHSH and CDR2 LQKENI. This CDR3 contains 13 residues.